This T cell receptor beta chain appears in the sequencing data of a study of T cells after posttransplantation cyclophosphamide. Study-wide results and caveats: Later blood repertoires were often dominated by clones from the donor CD8+ memory compartment. Blood and skin or GI T cell repertoires showed limited TRB overlap. TRB clonality was highly associated with recipient CMV seropositivity and reactivation.

Clones were read by immunoSEQ multiplex PCR, and TCRdb kept only the in-frame ones, dropping some. Of about 19,000 clones in the sample, around 68% were seen once. Busulfan-fludarabine conditioning, marrow transplant, and cyclophosphamide on days +3 and +4 were administered. The germline V gene encodes CDR1 SGHKS and CDR2 YYEKEE (reference sequence). The CDR3 loop spans 15 amino acids. Unmatched junction bases numbered 6, after V lost 1 base and J lost 4 bases. A note on this clone: Antigen: not known.

This chain joins TRBV5-5 and TRBJ1-2, with 8 bases matching TRBD1. This TCR was recovered from a male patient between 25 and 39 years old who received an allogeneic stem cell transplant from a related donor, was CMV-positive, and had acute GVHD only. Some T cells may arise from the graft donor. The sample was PBMCs, taken after an allogeneic stem cell transplant with post-transplant cyclophosphamide. In DNA, the CDR3 is TGTGCCAGCAGCTTGTTGGCAGGGGGCGGCTATGGCTACACCTTC. As protein: CASSLLAGGGYGYTF.